This T cell receptor beta chain was retrieved from a study of T cell responses to AZD1222 COVID-19 vaccine. Turning to this clone: Its antigen is still unknown.

Sequencing was performed with immunoSEQ multiplex PCR; in TCRdb, only in-frame clones are kept and a portion is missing. The data show 150,000 to 200,000 clones, with 90% to 95% seen just once and roughly 9.2% held by the top ten. General study points: With two AZD1222 doses given, Spike-specific TCR breadth and depth both rose. Donors were largely white British and mainly female; clonal diversity was possibly underestimated.

Sequenced material: peripheral blood, taken on day 0 of AZD1222 vaccination. The clonotype originates from an adult in good health.

This chain's CDR3 is CASSDGTGAETGELFF. CDR3 coding DNA: TGCGCCAGCAGCGACGGGACAGGGGCTGAAACCGGGGAGCTGTTTTTT. J is TRBJ2-2 and V is TRBV5-1; the match to TRBD1 covers 10 bases. J lost 5 bases, V lost 4 bases, and 8 bases had no gene match. CDR1 and CDR2 (germline): SGHRS, YFSETQ. This CDR3 region has 16 residues.